This entry describes one TCR beta chain. Its antigen is currently unknown. The germline gives CDR1 MNHNY, CDR2 SVGAGI (reference sequence). The ends were cut back, 4 bases at V and 8 bases at J, with 20 bases in the middle. The CDR3 loop spans 15 amino acids. Expressed TCRB transcripts got sequenced, as all isolated RNA was reverse transcribed. Here immunoSEQ multiplex PCR was the method, and the copy in TCRdb shows in-frame clones only, minus some. The data hold under 400,000 clones, with around 13% observed a single time. The data stem from a study of beta chain features in type 1 diabetes. On the study more broadly: No patient-donor differences in age, gender, total cells or subset yield. Study outcomes and limitations: The study found moderately but significantly shorter TCRB CDR3s in all four CD4+ subsets of Type 1 diabetes patients. cDNA-based sequencing might over-represent cells highly expressing TCR.

What was sequenced was central memory CD4+ T cells from blood. This TCR derives from a man aged 30 to 45 in good health. The chain has TRBV6-6 and TRBJ1-1; no reliable D call. CDR3 nucleotide sequence: TGTGCCAGCAGTTTTACAACTTCCGCGAGAGGAGAAGCTTTCTTT. Translation gives CASSFTTSARGEAFF.